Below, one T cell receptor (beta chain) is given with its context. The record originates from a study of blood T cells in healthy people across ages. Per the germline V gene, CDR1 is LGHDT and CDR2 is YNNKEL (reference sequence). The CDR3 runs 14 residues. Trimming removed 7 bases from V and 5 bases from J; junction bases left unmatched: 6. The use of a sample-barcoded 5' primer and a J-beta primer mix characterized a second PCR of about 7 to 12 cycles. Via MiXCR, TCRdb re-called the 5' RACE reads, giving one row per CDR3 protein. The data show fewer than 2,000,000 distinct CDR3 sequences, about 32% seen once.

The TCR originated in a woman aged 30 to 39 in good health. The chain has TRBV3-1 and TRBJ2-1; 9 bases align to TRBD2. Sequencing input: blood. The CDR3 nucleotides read TGTGCCAGCAAACCAGCGGGGGGAGACAATGAGCAGTTCTTC. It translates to CASKPAGGDNEQFF.